This record covers a single T cell receptor (beta chain). Other DNA sequences within the sample encode an identical CDR3. This sample is part of a study of blood T cell repertoires in COVID-19. Turning to the study itself: COVID-19 samples, acute and convalescent, were from the United States, Italy and Spain. T cells, B-cell-depleted T cells, or PBMCs provided the cDNA or gDNA that served as material.

TCRdb keeps only in-frame clones here, not all; method: immunoSEQ multiplex PCR. The repertoire holds 350,000 to 450,000 clones, about 89% seen once, with roughly 1.6% in the top ten. This TCR was sampled from a woman in her forties with COVID-19, enrolled during active disease. Sequenced: peripheral blood.

The CDR3 reads CASSLRDREETQYF. DNA of the CDR3: TGTGCCAGCAGCTTAAGGGACAGGGAGGAGACCCAGTACTTC. The chain is built from TRBV7-9 and TRBJ2-5; 9 bases are shared with TRBD1. The CDR3 is 14 residues long. CDR1 SEHNR and CDR2 FQNEAQ come from the germline V gene (reference sequence). The V and J ends lost 2 bases and 5 bases, in that order; junction bases with no gene match: 3.